These 3 T cell receptor beta chains came from one sample sequenced in a study of cytomegalovirus exposure and HLA in healthy donors. Sequenced by immunoSEQ multiplex PCR; TCRdb stores in-frame clones only, minus some. The table lists fewer than 150,000 clones, 88% of them singletons. Sequencing was performed on PBMCs. These receptors were taken from a man aged 30-40 years in good health and CMV-seronegative.

This clone was detected only once. This chain connects TRBV7-9 to TRBJ1-1, with D possibly being TRBD1 (6 bases). The CDR3 runs 15 residues. Germline V gene sequence: CDR1 SEHNR, CDR2 FQNEAQ (reference sequence). The ends were cut back, 3 bases at V and 5 bases at J, with 16 bases in the middle. The CDR3 region is CASSFYRDGGTEAFF. CDR3 sequence (DNA): TGTGCCAGCAGCTTCTACAGGGACGGCGGGACTGAAGCTTTCTTT.

The J gene is TRBJ2-1, the V gene TRBV5-1; D is possibly TRBD1 (7 bases). Trimming took off 3 bases at V and 5 bases at J, with 18 bases between the two ends. From germline, CDR1 is SGHRS and CDR2 YFSETQ. The CDR3 spans 16 residues. CDR3 DNA: TGCGCCAGCAGCTATCAAAACAGGGGAGGAAACAATGAGCAGTTCTTC. Translated, it gives CASSYQNRGGNNEQFF.

The gene calls are TRBV1 and TRBJ1-6. TRBV1 is annotated as a pseudogene. The CDR3 is 16 amino acids. CDR3 sequence (DNA): TGCACCAGCAGCCCCGGAGCCTACCACTATAATTCACCCCTCCACTTT. Residues: CTSSPGAYHYNSPLHF.